The T cell receptor beta chain described here comes from a study of CD8 T cells in ankylosing spondylitis. There are a few counts of this clonotype. This CDR3 comprises 14 residues. Trimming cost V 5 bases and J 7 bases, with 15 bases left between them. CDR1 SGHTA and CDR2 FQGTGA come from the germline V gene. TCRdb passed the 5' RACE reads through MiXCR, listing each CDR3 protein once. The sample holds roughly 280,000 distinct CDR3 sequences; 15% to 25% are singletons and the top ten take 7.5% to 9.5%. Sequencing used blood, either unsorted or a sorted T cell fraction (not recorded which). The sequence came from a male donor with ankylosing spondylitis or in good health (not recorded which). This chain uses TRBV7-3 with TRBJ2-1; D may be TRBD1 (7 bases). CDR3 region: CASSPRPGGNEQFF. The CDR3 DNA reads as TGTGCCAGCAGCCCCCGTCCAGGGGGGAATGAGCAGTTCTTC.